These 18 T cell receptor beta chains were all obtained from the same sample, sequenced in a study of blood T cell repertoires in COVID-19. Measured with immunoSEQ multiplex PCR; TCRdb has only the in-frame clones, and not every one. The data show 280,000 or so clones, approximately 90% seen once. The sequenced material came from peripheral blood. The origin of the receptors is a woman aged 55 to 70 with acute or convalescent COVID-19.

The chain joins TRBV19 to TRBJ1-4; weak D call: TRBD1 (5 bases). This CDR3 is built from 14 residues. Trimming cost V 2 bases and J 5 bases, with 9 bases left between them. Germline CDR1 is LNHDA and CDR2 is SQIVND (reference sequence). The CDR3 region is CASSITGRNEKLFF. The CDR3 DNA reads as TGTGCCAGTAGTATAACAGGTAGAAATGAAAAACTGTTTTTT.

In regard to this clone: The germline gene is not matched at one end of the junction; a read error may be the cause. V is TRBV7-7 and J is TRBJ2-7, with D possibly being TRBD1 (6 bases). The length of the CDR3 is 14 residues. Germline lookup yields CDR1 SSHAT and CDR2 FNYEAQ (reference sequence). Here the CDR3 DNA reads TGTGCTAGCAGCCCGGCAGGGGTCACCTACGAGCAGTACTTC. Translation: CASSPAGVTYEQYF.

The chain joins TRBV3-1 (or the pseudogene TRBV3-2) to TRBJ2-1, with 9 positions matching TRBD2. The trim removed 7 bases at V and 4 bases at J, leaving 8 bases unmatched. Germline V lookup: CDR1 LGHDT, CDR2 YNNKEL (reference sequence). CDR3 length equals 15 residues. CDR3 residues: CASTISGGGYNEQFF. The DNA for the CDR3 is TGTGCCAGCACTATTAGCGGGGGAGGATACAATGAGCAGTTCTTC.

This chain connects TRBV5-4 to TRBJ1-1; D gene unclear. The CDR3 is 13 amino acids. V dropped 0 bases and J dropped 7 bases, with 10 bases sitting between them. The germline CDR1 and CDR2 sequences are SGHNT and YYREEE (reference sequence). CDR3 loop: CASSLGQEVEAFF. CDR3 in DNA: TGTGCCAGCAGCTTGGGTCAGGAGGTTGAAGCTTTCTTT.

This sequence joins TRBV27 and TRBJ1-2; maybe TRBD1 (5 bases). CDR3 length: 13 amino acids. V gave up 3 bases and J gave up 3 bases, with 8 bases separating them. Germline V CDR1 and CDR2: MNHEY, SMNVEV (reference sequence). Here the CDR3 DNA reads TGTGCCAGCAGTTTTCAACAGGACTATGGCTACACCTTC. This codes for CASSFQQDYGYTF.

The V and J genes are TRBV6-5 and TRBJ1-3, with D tentatively TRBD1 (5 bases). V dropped 6 bases and J dropped 0 bases, with 12 bases sitting between them. Germline V gene sequence: CDR1 MNHEY, CDR2 SVGAGI. The CDR3 spans 15 residues. This CDR3 reads CASRRDFDSGNTIYF. CDR3 coding DNA: TGTGCCAGCAGGAGGGACTTTGACTCTGGAAACACCATATATTTT.

The chain employs TRBV5-5 and TRBJ1-1; weak D call: TRBD1 (5 bases). CDR3 length: 15 amino acids. With 0 bases removed from V and 0 bases from J, the gap between germline ends came to 9 bases. Germline CDR1 is SGHKS and CDR2 is YYEKEE (reference sequence). CDR3 nucleotide sequence: TGTGCCAGCAGCTTGGGACAGAACTTGAACACTGAAGCTTTCTTT. Its translation: CASSLGQNLNTEAFF.

The chain combines TRBV28 with TRBJ2-7; the D gene is possibly TRBD2 (6 bases). Germline V gene data show CDR1 as MDHEN and CDR2 as SYDVKM. V was trimmed by 9 bases and J by 1 base, leaving 16 bases between them. CDR3 length: 14 residues. CDR3 coding DNA: TGTGCCAGTTGCGGAGGAGGGGAATCCTACGAGCAGTACTTC. Amino acids: CASCGGGESYEQYF.

The chain uses TRBV7-9 and TRBJ2-2; D unresolved. The CDR3 has 15 residues. V was cut by 5 bases and J by 6 bases, with 16 bases left in between. CDR1 and CDR2 from the germline V gene are SEHNR and FQNEAQ (reference sequence). The CDR3 loop reads CASSIESPAAGELFF. CDR3 sequence (DNA): TGTGCCAGCAGCATAGAATCTCCCGCGGCCGGGGAGCTGTTTTTT.

This rearrangement joins TRBV6-1 to TRBJ1-5; 8 nucleotides agree with TRBD1. This CDR3 comprises 15 residues. Germline CDR1 MNHNS, CDR2 SASEGT. Trimming at V came to 1 base and at J to 6 bases, leaving 5 bases not matched to a gene. The CDR3 loop reads CASSEGTGGGQPQHF. Written as DNA, the CDR3 is TGTGCCAGCAGTGAAGGAACAGGGGGAGGTCAGCCCCAGCATTTT.

The rearrangement links TRBV27 to TRBJ1-2, with 8 bases lining up with TRBD1. The ends lost 4 bases at V and 8 bases at J; junction bases unmatched: 9. CDR1 MNHEY and CDR2 SMNVEV come from the germline V gene (reference sequence). The CDR3 extends over 14 amino acids. Here the CDR3 DNA reads TGTGCCAGCAGTTCTTCTCAGGGGGCGAGGGGCTACACCTTC. Its translation is CASSSSQGARGYTF.

The chain is built from TRBV6-5 and TRBJ1-1; TRBD1 matches 7 bases. Trimming took 9 bases from V and 1 from J; bases not matched to a gene: 8. This CDR3 comprises 14 residues. Looked up from germline, CDR1 is MNHEY and CDR2 is SVGAGI. CDR3 sequence (DNA): TGTGCCAGTCACTCCCGACAGGGGAACACTGAAGCTTTCTTT. This sequence encodes CASHSRQGNTEAFF.

This clone was detected only once. The rearrangement uses TRBV2 and TRBJ2-5; D gene unclear. The CDR3 loop spans 11 amino acids. Germline assignment: CDR1 SNHLY and CDR2 FYNNEI. V dropped 8 bases and J dropped 5 bases, with 9 bases sitting between them. The CDR3 DNA reads TGTGCCAGCGCCACTGATGAGACCCAGTACTTC. This encodes CASATDETQYF.

J is TRBJ2-1 and V is TRBV9; 8 bases are a match to TRBD2. The ends lost 3 bases at V and 0 bases at J; junction bases unmatched: 2. In germline, CDR1 is SGDLS, CDR2 YYNGEE. CDR3 length equals 15 residues. The CDR3 DNA follows: TGTGCCAGCAGCGAGACTAGCGCCTCCTACAATGAGCAGTTCTTC. Translating gives CASSETSASYNEQFF.

CDR3 in amino acids: CASSQGGNYGYTF. The DNA for the CDR3 is TGTGCCAGCAGCCAAGGAGGGAACTATGGCTACACCTTC. The rearrangement joins TRBV3-1 (or the pseudogene TRBV3-2) to TRBJ1-2, with unresolved D. Germline loops: CDR1 LGHDT, CDR2 YNNKEL (reference sequence). V was pared by 1 base and J by 2 bases, with 5 bases between. The CDR3 is 13 amino acids.

The V call is TRBV2, the J call TRBJ2-6; weak D call: TRBD2 (6 bases). V gave up 2 bases and J gave up 4 bases, with 9 bases separating them. CDR1 and CDR2 (germline): SNHLY, FYNNEI. CDR3 length equals 15 residues. The CDR3 DNA sequence: TGTGCCAGCAGTGAATCGGGGGTCGGGGCCAACGTCCTGACTTTC. It translates to CASSESGVGANVLTF. Full variable domain (rest looked up from reference TRBV2 and TRBJ2-6): EPEVTQTPSHQVTQMGQEVILRCVPISNHLYFYWYRQILGQKVEFLVSFYNNEISEKSEIFDDQFSVERPDGSNFTLKIRSTKLEDSAMYFCASSESGVGANVLTFGAGSRLTVL.

The CDR3 loop reads CASSYRGPGNTIYF. In nucleotides, the CDR3 is TGTGCCAGCAGTTACAGGGGTCCTGGAAACACCATATATTTT. The chain carries TRBV5-5 and TRBJ1-3; 7 bases fit TRBD1. The V gene end was trimmed by 5 bases and the J gene end by 2 bases; junction bases not matched to a gene: 4. Germline CDR1 is SGHKS and CDR2 is YYEKEE (reference sequence). This CDR3 comprises 14 residues.

This clone was picked up a small number of times. The rearrangement links TRBV30 to TRBJ1-2; D unclear. V was cut by 0 bases and J by 3 bases, with 8 bases left in between. Germline lookup yields CDR1 GTSNPN and CDR2 SVGIG (reference sequence). CDR3 size: 13 residues. The CDR3 loop reads CAWSVGRDYGYTF. CDR3 DNA sequence: TGTGCCTGGAGTGTAGGGAGGGACTATGGCTACACCTTC. Supplemented by reference TRBV30 and TRBJ1-2, the full variable domain reads SQTIHQWPATLVQPVGSPLSLECTVEGTSNPNLYWYRQAAGRGLQLLFYSVGIGQISSEVPQNLSASRPQDRQFILSSKKLLLSDSGFYLCAWSVGRDYGYTFGSGTRLTVV.